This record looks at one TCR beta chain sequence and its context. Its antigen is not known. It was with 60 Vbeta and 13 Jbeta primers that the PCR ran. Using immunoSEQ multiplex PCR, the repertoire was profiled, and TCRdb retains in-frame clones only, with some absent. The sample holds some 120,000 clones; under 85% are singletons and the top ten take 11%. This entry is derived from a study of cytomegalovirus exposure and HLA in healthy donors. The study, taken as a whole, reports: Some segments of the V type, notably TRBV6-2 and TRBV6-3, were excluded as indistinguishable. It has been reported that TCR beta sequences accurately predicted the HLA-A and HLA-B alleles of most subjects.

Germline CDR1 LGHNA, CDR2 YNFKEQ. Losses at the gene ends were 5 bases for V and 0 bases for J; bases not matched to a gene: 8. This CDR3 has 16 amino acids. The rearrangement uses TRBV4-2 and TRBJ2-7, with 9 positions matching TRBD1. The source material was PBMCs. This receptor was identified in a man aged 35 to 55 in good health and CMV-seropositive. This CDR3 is CASSAALGQGSYEQYF. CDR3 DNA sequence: TGTGCCAGCAGCGCGGCCCTGGGACAGGGCTCCTACGAGCAGTACTTC.